One sample yielded the 20 T cell receptor beta chains listed below, sequenced in a study of blood T cell repertoires in COVID-19. Sequenced by immunoSEQ multiplex PCR; TCRdb stores in-frame clones only, minus some. Among tens of thousands of clones, roughly 87% were seen once, and the ten largest hold over 12%. Sequencing input: peripheral blood. These receptor sequences come from a male donor with acute or convalescent COVID-19.

This sequence joins TRBV5-1 and TRBJ2-3, with D possibly being TRBD2 (6 bases). The CDR3 covers 16 residues. V was shortened by 4 bases and J by 3 bases, with 18 bases between the two germline ends. Germline-derived CDR1 and CDR2 are SGHRS and YFSETQ. The CDR3, as DNA: TGCGCCAGCAGCGCAGGGCGGGGTGGTGGTACAGATACGCAGTATTTT. This sequence encodes CASSAGRGGGTDTQYF.

The chain uses TRBV6-5 and TRBJ2-7; D perhaps matches TRBD2 (5 bases). V was clipped by 5 bases and J by 2 bases, with 16 bases between them. The germline CDR1 and CDR2 sequences are MNHEY and SVGAGI. CDR3 length equals 15 residues. The chain's CDR3 is CASSPHRGGTYEQYF. The CDR3 bases are TGTGCCAGCAGTCCGCACAGAGGAGGAACCTACGAGCAGTACTTC.

The CDR3 loop is CASSINIQETQYF. The CDR3 nucleotides read TGTGCCAGTAGTATTAATATCCAAGAGACCCAGTACTTC. The genes are TRBV19 and TRBJ2-5; D is uncertain. The CDR3 extends over 13 amino acids. Germline V lookup: CDR1 LNHDA, CDR2 SQIVND (reference sequence). The germline V and J ends were trimmed by 3 bases and 1 base, with 6 bases remaining between them. Variable domain in full (rest from reference TRBV19 and TRBJ2-5): DGGITQSPKYLFRKEGQNVTLSCEQNLNHDAMYWYRQDPGQGLRLIYYSQIVNDFQKGDIAEGYSVSREKKESFPLTVTSAQKNPTAFYLCASSINIQETQYFGPGTRLLVL.

V and J are TRBV6-1 and TRBJ2-7; TRBD1 matches 9 bases. The CDR3 has 15 residues. V lost 2 bases and J lost 6; bases outside the gene matches: 8. Germline V CDR1 and CDR2: MNHNS, SASEGT. The CDR3 DNA sequence: TGTGCCAGCAGTGAACCGGGCAGGACAGGGGCCGAGCAGTACTTC. Amino acids: CASSEPGRTGAEQYF.

The V call is TRBV23-1, the J call TRBJ2-7; 7 bases line up with TRBD2. TRBV23-1 is identified as an open reading frame with a role that is uncertain. The junction had 9 bases not matched to a gene; V was cut back by 8 bases and J by 2 bases. The CDR3 totals 14 residues. The CDR3 DNA follows: TGCGCCAGCGGACCCCGACGGGGGGCCTACGAGCAGTACTTC. Translated, it gives CASGPRRGAYEQYF.

This chain joins TRBV28 and TRBJ1-5, with a possible D match to TRBD1 (5 bases). This CDR3 region has 14 residues. From germline, CDR1 is MDHEN and CDR2 SYDVKM. The V end was cut by 8 bases, the J end by 7 bases, with 18 bases between. CDR3 DNA sequence: TGTGCCAGCGCCGCAGGGTTTATGGGGCAGCCCCAGCATTTT. Protein: CASAAGFMGQPQHF.

The CDR3 nucleotides read TGTGCCAGCAGCCAAGATTGGCAAGCGGGGAGTGGGGAGCAGTACTTC. Translation gives CASSQDWQAGSGEQYF. This rearrangement joins TRBV4-2 to TRBJ2-7, with TRBD2 identical over 7 bases. This CDR3 has 16 amino acids. Trimming at V came to 0 bases and at J to 7 bases, leaving 12 bases not matched to a gene. Germline values: CDR1 LGHNA, CDR2 YNFKEQ.

V usage is TRBV25-1 and J usage is TRBJ2-7; 13 bases align to TRBD2. This CDR3 comprises 15 residues. With V trimmed by 6 bases and J by 2 bases, 4 bases remained unmatched. CDR1 is MGHDK and CDR2 is SYGVNS in the germline V gene. The CDR3 loop is CASSRTSGGPYEQYF. As DNA, the CDR3 is TGTGCCAGCAGCAGGACTAGCGGGGGACCCTACGAGCAGTACTTC.

Only one count was recorded for this clone. The V call is TRBV19, the J call TRBJ2-1, with TRBD2 matching 10 bases. The CDR3 consists of 15 residues. Germline values: CDR1 LNHDA, CDR2 SQIVND (reference sequence). V lost 4 bases, J lost 7 bases, and 7 bases stayed unmatched. CDR3 protein: CASSSLAGVENEQFF. In DNA form, the CDR3 reads TGTGCCAGTAGTAGTCTAGCGGGGGTAGAGAATGAGCAGTTCTTC.

The V gene is TRBV5-6, the J gene TRBJ2-1; 12 bases map to TRBD1. Trimming cost V 0 bases and J 7 bases; bases outside gene matches: 5. This CDR3 spans 16 amino acids. Germline CDR1 SGHDT, CDR2 YYEEEE. CDR3 bases: TGTGCCAGCAGCTTGGCCGGGGACAGGGGGCGGAATGAGCAGTTCTTC. Protein: CASSLAGDRGRNEQFF.

This chain connects TRBV18 to TRBJ2-7; 11 positions match TRBD1. Germline V CDR1 and CDR2: KGHSH, LQKENI. J was trimmed by 6 bases and V by 3 bases; bases with no gene match: 10. CDR3 length: 16 residues. CDR3 in DNA: TGTGCCAGCTCACCCTTGGGAGGACAGGGGGCCGGCGAGCAGTACTTC. It encodes CASSPLGGQGAGEQYF.

This chain uses TRBV30 with TRBJ1-2, with 8 bases fitting TRBD1. The CDR3 length is 14 residues. The V gene's germline CDR1 is GTSNPN and CDR2 SVGIG (reference sequence). Trimming at V came to 2 bases and at J to 4 bases, leaving 6 bases not matched to a gene. The CDR3 DNA is TGTGCCTGGAGTCCTCGGGACAGGTTCTATGGCTACACCTTC. Residues: CAWSPRDRFYGYTF. Full variable domain (remainder filled in from reference TRBV30 and TRBJ1-2): SQTIHQWPATLVQPVGSPLSLECTVEGTSNPNLYWYRQAAGRGLQLLFYSVGIGQISSEVPQNLSASRPQDRQFILSSKKLLLSDSGFYLCAWSPRDRFYGYTFGSGTRLTVV.

The V gene is TRBV7-8, the J gene TRBJ1-2; a weak D match, TRBD1 (6 bases). V was cut by 4 bases and J by 6 bases, with 18 bases left in between. This CDR3 contains 15 residues. Per germline, CDR1 SGHVS and CDR2 FQNEAQ. CDR3 nucleotides: TGTGCCAGCAGCTCGAGGACAGTGCCAAAGGATGGCTACACCTTC. It is translated as CASSSRTVPKDGYTF.

The sample holds a few counts of this clone. This rearrangement joins TRBV5-6 to TRBJ1-6; D gene ambiguous. Germline V CDR1 and CDR2: SGHDT, YYEEEE. V was shortened by 0 bases and J by 10 bases, with 20 bases between the two germline ends. The CDR3 is made up of 17 amino acids. CDR3 sequence (DNA): TGTGCCAGCAGCTTGGGGGAGACAAGGTTGTCTAGGTCACCCCTCCACTTT. It codes for CASSLGETRLSRSPLHF.

This chain uses TRBV2 with TRBJ2-2, with no clear D. Germline CDR1 is SNHLY and CDR2 is FYNNEI. V shed 9 bases and J shed 1 base, with 21 bases lying between them. The CDR3 has 17 amino acids. The DNA of the CDR3 is TGTGCCAGTACAGCACGGCTATTGGGTAGGAACACCGGGGAGCTGTTTTTT. As protein: CASTARLLGRNTGELFF.

The rearrangement joins TRBV7-2 to TRBJ2-5, with TRBD2 identical over 7 bases. The V segment lost 6 bases and the J segment 5 bases; nucleotides outside the gene matches: 6. The CDR3 contains 13 residues. Per germline, CDR1 SGHTA and CDR2 FQGNSA. The CDR3 spells CASRRLAGETQYF. DNA for the CDR3: TGTGCCAGCAGGCGACTAGCAGGGGAGACCCAGTACTTC.

This clone was seen a single time. The V gene is TRBV5-4, the J gene TRBJ2-3; tentatively, D is TRBD2 (7 bases). The CDR3 is made up of 18 amino acids. Trimming pared 0 bases from V and 2 bases from J, leaving 19 bases between. Germline loops: CDR1 SGHNT, CDR2 YYREEE (reference sequence). The chain's CDR3 is CASSLDRLGGPHTDTQYF. The CDR3 region has the DNA TGTGCCAGCAGCTTGGATCGTCTCGGGGGGCCCCACACAGATACGCAGTATTTT.

The gene calls are TRBV4-1 and TRBJ1-5; 7 bases align to TRBD1. The V gene's germline CDR1 is MGHRA and CDR2 YSYEKL. J lost 6 bases, V lost 4 bases, and 9 bases had no gene match. This CDR3 has 15 residues. This chain's CDR3 is CASSLAEGAGQPQHF. In DNA form, the CDR3 reads TGCGCCAGCAGCCTCGCGGAGGGGGCAGGTCAGCCCCAGCATTTT.

The rearrangement uses TRBV6-5 and TRBJ1-5; D gene ambiguous. Looked up from germline, CDR1 is MNHEY and CDR2 is SVGAGI. V lost 6 bases to trimming and J lost 3 bases, with 9 bases between them. This CDR3 spans 13 amino acids. CDR3 in DNA: TGTGCCAGCAGCCGTACTTTCAATCAGCCCCAGCATTTT. This codes for CASSRTFNQPQHF.

J is TRBJ2-7 and V is TRBV18; TRBD1 aligns across 8 bases. The germline CDR1 and CDR2 sequences are KGHSH and LQKENI. CDR3 length: 17 amino acids. The V gene end was trimmed by 2 bases and the J gene end by 2 bases; junction bases not matched to a gene: 11. The CDR3 spells CASSPDPGRTGTYEQYF. The DNA for the CDR3 is TGTGCCAGCTCACCAGACCCTGGACGGACAGGGACCTACGAGCAGTACTTC.